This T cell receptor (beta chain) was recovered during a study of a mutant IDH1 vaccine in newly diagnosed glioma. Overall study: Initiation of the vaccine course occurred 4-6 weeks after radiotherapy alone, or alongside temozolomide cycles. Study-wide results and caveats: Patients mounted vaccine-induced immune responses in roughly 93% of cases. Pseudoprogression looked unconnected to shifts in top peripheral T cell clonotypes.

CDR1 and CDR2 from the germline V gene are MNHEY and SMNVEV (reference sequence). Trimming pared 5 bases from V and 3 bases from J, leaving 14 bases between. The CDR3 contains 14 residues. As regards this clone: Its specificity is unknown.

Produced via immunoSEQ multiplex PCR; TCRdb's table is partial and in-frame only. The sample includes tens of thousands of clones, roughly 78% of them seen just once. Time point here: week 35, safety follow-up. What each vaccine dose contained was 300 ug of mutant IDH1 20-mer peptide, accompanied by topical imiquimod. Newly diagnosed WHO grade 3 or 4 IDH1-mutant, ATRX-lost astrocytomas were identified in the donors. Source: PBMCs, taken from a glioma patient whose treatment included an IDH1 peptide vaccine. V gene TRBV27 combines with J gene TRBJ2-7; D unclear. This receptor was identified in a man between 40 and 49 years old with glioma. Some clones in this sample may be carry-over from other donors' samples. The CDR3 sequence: CASSVALSGYEQYF. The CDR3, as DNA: TGTGCCAGCAGTGTAGCTCTATCAGGCTACGAGCAGTACTTC.